The 8 T cell receptor beta chains given below trace back to one sample, sequenced in a study of blood T cell repertoires in COVID-19. The repertoire was sequenced with immunoSEQ multiplex PCR; TCRdb's copy has only in-frame clones and lacks some. The table shows roughly 150,000 clones, with 70% to 85% occurring only once. Sequencing was performed on PBMCs or T cells enriched from blood (not recorded which). The receptors here all came from a woman in her 70s in a cohort exposed to, infected with or recovered from COVID-19 (not recorded which).

The table lists this clone with a count of one. V is TRBV27 and J is TRBJ1-1; a possible D gene is TRBD1 (6 bases). CDR1 and CDR2 (germline): MNHEY, SMNVEV (reference sequence). V lost 4 bases and J 1 base, leaving 10 bases between the germline ends. This CDR3 is 14 amino acids long. CDR3 residues: CASSSQDRNTEAFF. The DNA of the CDR3 is TGTGCCAGCAGTTCCCAGGACAGGAACACTGAAGCTTTCTTT.

The chain has TRBV7-2 and TRBJ2-7; TRBD1 matches 7 bases. The V segment lost 5 bases and the J segment 1 base; nucleotides outside the gene matches: 5. The germline V gene has CDR1 SGHTA and CDR2 FQGNSA. The CDR3 extends over 14 amino acids. The CDR3, as DNA: TGTGCCAGCAGCGTTCGACAGGGTTCCTACGAGCAGTACTTC. This translates into CASSVRQGSYEQYF.

The V call is TRBV6-5, the J call TRBJ2-5; D remains ambiguous. This CDR3 has 11 amino acids. Germline V gene sequence: CDR1 MNHEY, CDR2 SVGAGI. The V end was cut by 7 bases, the J end by 5 bases, with 8 bases between. The CDR3 here is CASTQMETQYF. The CDR3 DNA follows: TGTGCCAGCACCCAAATGGAGACCCAGTACTTC.

The rearrangement links TRBV11-1 to TRBJ1-4; D is unresolved. This CDR3 has 14 amino acids. Trimming removed 5 bases from V and 8 bases from J, with 15 bases in between. Germline CDR1 reads SGHAT; CDR2 reads FQDESV (reference sequence). CDR3 in DNA: TGTGCCAGCAGCCTGACGGATGGCGGAGAAAAACTGTTTTTT. This gives the protein CASSLTDGGEKLFF.

The V call is TRBV6-5, the J call TRBJ1-1; no firm D call. The ends were cut back, 7 bases at V and 3 bases at J, with 12 bases in the middle. From germline, CDR1 is MNHEY and CDR2 SVGAGI. The CDR3 covers 13 residues. This chain's CDR3 is CASTPAEYTEAFF. DNA of the CDR3: TGTGCCAGCACCCCGGCGGAGTACACTGAAGCTTTCTTT.

The chain is built from TRBV5-3 and TRBJ2-1; TRBD2 might be the D (6 bases). TRBV5-3 is given ORF status, its function remaining uncertain. The V end lost 1 base, the J end lost 3 bases, and 8 bases lay between the germline ends. The CDR3 has 14 residues. The CDR3 nucleotides are TGTGCCAGAAGCTTGAGACTAGACTACAATGAGCAGTTCTTC. Amino acids: CARSLRLDYNEQFF.

V usage is TRBV3-1 (or the pseudogene TRBV3-2) and J usage is TRBJ1-6; D may be TRBD1 (6 bases). Germline V gene data show CDR1 as LGHDT and CDR2 as YNNKEL (reference sequence). The ends were cut back, 7 bases at V and 10 bases at J, with 20 bases in the middle. The CDR3 contains 15 residues. Here the CDR3 DNA reads TGTGCCAGCAAAAGATCCGGGGGGGGCGGATCACCCCTCCACTTT. As protein: CASKRSGGGGSPLHF.

The genes are TRBV5-4 and TRBJ1-1; possibly TRBD1 for D (6 bases). V was shortened by 2 bases and J by 4 bases, with 15 bases between the two germline ends. The germline V gene has CDR1 SGHNT and CDR2 YYREEE (reference sequence). This CDR3 has 15 amino acids. The CDR3, as DNA: TGTGCCAGCAGCTTACCCACAGGGTCGGGCACTGAAGCTTTCTTT. Translating gives CASSLPTGSGTEAFF.